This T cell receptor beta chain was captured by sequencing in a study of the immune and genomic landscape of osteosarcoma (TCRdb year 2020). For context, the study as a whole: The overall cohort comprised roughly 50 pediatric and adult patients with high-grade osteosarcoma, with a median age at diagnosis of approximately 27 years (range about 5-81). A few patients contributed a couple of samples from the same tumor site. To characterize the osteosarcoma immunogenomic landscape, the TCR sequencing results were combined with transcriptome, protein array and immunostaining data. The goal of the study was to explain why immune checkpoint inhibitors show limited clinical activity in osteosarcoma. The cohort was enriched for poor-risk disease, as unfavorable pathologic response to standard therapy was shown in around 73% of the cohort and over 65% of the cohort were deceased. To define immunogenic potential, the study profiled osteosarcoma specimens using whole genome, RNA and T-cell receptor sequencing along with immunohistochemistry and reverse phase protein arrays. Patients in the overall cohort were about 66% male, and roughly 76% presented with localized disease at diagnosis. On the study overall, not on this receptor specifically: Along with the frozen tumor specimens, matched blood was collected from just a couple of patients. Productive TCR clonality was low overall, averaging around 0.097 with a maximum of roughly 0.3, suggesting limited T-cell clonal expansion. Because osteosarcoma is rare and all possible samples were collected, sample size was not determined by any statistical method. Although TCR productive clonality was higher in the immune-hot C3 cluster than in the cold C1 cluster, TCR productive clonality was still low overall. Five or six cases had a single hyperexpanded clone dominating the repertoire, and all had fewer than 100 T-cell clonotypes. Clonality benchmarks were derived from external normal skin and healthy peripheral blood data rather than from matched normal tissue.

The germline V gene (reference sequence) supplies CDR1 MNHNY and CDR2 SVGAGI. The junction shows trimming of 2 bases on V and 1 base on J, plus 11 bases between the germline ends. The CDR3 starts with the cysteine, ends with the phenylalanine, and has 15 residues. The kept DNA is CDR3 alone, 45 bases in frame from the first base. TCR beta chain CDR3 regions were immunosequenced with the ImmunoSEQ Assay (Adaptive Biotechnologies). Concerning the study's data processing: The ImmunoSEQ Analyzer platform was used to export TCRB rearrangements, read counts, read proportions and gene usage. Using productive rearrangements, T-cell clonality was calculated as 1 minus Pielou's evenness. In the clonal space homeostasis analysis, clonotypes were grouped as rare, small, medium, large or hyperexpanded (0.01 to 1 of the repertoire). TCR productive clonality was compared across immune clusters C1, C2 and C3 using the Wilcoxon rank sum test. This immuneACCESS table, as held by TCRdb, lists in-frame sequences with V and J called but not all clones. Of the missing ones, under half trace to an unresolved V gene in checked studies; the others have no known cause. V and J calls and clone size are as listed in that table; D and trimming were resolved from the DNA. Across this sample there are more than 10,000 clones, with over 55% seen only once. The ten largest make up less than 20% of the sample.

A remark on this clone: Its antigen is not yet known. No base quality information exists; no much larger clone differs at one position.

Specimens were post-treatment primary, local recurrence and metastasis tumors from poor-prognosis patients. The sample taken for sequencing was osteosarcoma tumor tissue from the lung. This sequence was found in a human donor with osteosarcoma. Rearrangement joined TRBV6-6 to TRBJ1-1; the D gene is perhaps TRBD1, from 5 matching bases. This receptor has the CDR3 CASSYRDFTNTEAFF. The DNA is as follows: TGTGCCAGCAGTTACCGGGACTTTACGAACACTGAAGCTTTCTTT.